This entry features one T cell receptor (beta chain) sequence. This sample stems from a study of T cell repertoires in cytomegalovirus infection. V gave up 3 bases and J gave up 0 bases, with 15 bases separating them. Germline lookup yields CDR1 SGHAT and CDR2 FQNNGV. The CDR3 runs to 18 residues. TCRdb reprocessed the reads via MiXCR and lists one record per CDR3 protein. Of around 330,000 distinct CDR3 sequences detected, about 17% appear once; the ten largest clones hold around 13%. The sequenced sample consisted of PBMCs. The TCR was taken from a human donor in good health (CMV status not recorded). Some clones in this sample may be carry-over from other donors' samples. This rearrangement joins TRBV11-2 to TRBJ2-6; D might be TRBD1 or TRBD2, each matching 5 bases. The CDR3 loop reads CASSLFFRDDSGANVLTF. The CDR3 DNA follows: TGTGCCAGCAGCTTGTTCTTCAGGGACGACTCTGGGGCCAACGTCCTGACTTTC.